This record looks at one TCR beta chain sequence and its context. Its antigen is as yet unknown. The record originates from a study of TIL therapy for anti-PD-1-resistant metastatic lung cancer. Across the whole study: A few tumors were EGFR-mutant and two were ALK-rearranged. Tumors carried a median approximately 1.6 non-synonymous mutations per megabase. Study outcomes and limitations: Treatment-naive, never-smoker and oncogene-addicted patients were overrepresented in this highly selected cohort.

The germline CDR1 and CDR2 sequences are MGHRA and YSYEKL. CDR3 length equals 16 residues. V was clipped by 0 bases and J by 1 base, with 12 bases between them. Sample time point: pre-treatment sample, taken before nivolumab and TIL therapy. Enrollment ran from October 2017 to early 2020. This was the immunoSEQ v3 assay. Profiled with immunoSEQ multiplex PCR; TCRdb holds only in-frame clones, not every one. The sample includes more than 20,000 clones, about 70% of them seen just once. The V call is TRBV4-1, the J call TRBJ1-1, with a tentative D call TRBD1 (5 bases). This sequence was found in a person aged 25-80 years with non-small cell lung cancer. Here the sequenced sample was blood, taken at baseline. DNA for the CDR3: TGCGCCAGCAGCCAAGATGGGCAGGGTTCGAACACTGAAGCTTTCTTT. Translated: CASSQDGQGSNTEAFF.